This T cell receptor beta chain emerged from a study of blood T cells in healthy people across ages. A note on this clonotype: As yet, its antigen is unknown.

It was with a sample-barcoded 5' primer and a J-beta primer mix that a second PCR of roughly 7 to 12 cycles was run. Sequencing yielded, for each sample, at least 2.5 million paired-end reads carrying CDR3. In TCRdb, the 5' RACE reads were re-called with MiXCR into one record per CDR3 protein. The data contain about 780,000 distinct CDR3 sequences, 35% to 60% of them singletons. Germline trimming cut 5 bases from V and 7 bases from J; bases unmatched to any gene: 11. The CDR3 covers 16 residues. Study results and caveats: There was a strong correlation between TCR beta diversity and naive T cell percentage.

Donors ranged from roughly 6 to 100 years old and were healthy Caucasians in Russia. Isolating PBMCs gave at least 6 million of these cells per sample. J is TRBJ2-2 and V is TRBV12-3 or TRBV12-4, with 9 bases identical to TRBD2. This receptor was identified in a man older than 75 in good health. The sample taken for sequencing was blood. The CDR3 coding sequence is TGTGCCAGCAGTCCGGTGGCTAGCGGGACTGGCGGGGAGCTGTTTTTT. Amino acids: CASSPVASGTGGELFF.